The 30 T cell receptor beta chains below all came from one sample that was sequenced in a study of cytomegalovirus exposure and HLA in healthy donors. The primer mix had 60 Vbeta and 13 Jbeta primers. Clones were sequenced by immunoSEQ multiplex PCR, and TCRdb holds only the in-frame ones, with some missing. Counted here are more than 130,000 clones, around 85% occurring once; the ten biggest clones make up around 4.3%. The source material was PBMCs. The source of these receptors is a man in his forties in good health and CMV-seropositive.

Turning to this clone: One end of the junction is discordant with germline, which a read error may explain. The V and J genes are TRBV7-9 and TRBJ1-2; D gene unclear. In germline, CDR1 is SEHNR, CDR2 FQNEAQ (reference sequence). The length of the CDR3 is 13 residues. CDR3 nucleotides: TGTTCCAGCAGCTCCAACCGCCAGGATGGCTACACCTTC. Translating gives CSSSSNRQDGYTF.

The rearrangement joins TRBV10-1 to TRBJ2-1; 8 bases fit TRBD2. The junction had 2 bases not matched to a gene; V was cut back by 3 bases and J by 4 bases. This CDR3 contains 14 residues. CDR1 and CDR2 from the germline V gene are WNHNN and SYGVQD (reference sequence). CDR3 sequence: CASSDSGEYNEQFF. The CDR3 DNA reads TGCGCCAGCAGTGATAGCGGGGAATACAATGAGCAGTTCTTC.

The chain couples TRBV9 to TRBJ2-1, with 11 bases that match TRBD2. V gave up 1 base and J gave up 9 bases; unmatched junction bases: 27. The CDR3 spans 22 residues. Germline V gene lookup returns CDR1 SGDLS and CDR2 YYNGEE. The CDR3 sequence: CASSVYGRGRLAGTNGTSEQFF. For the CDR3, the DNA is TGTGCCAGCAGCGTATATGGGCGGGGGCGACTAGCGGGGACCAACGGTACCAGTGAGCAGTTCTTC.

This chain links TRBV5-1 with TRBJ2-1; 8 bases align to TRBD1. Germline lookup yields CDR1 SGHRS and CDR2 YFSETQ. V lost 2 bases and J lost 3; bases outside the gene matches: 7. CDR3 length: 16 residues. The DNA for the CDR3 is TGCGCCAGCAGCTTTTGGACAGGGCGACTCTACAATGAGCAGTTCTTC. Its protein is CASSFWTGRLYNEQFF. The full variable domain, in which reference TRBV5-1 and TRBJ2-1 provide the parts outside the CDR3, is KAGVTQTPRYLIKTRGQQVTLSCSPISGHRSVSWYQQTPGQGLQFLFEYFSETQRNKGNFPGRFSGRQFSNSRSEMNVSTLELGDSALYLCASSFWTGRLYNEQFFGPGTRLTVL.

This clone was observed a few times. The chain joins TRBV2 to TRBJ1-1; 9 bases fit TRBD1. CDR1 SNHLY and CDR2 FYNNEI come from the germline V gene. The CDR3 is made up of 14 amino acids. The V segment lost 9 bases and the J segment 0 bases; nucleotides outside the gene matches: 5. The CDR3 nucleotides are TGTGCCAGTGTGTACAGGGGGCTGAACACTGAAGCTTTCTTT. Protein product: CASVYRGLNTEAFF. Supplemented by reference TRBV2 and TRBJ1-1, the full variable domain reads EPEVTQTPSHQVTQMGQEVILRCVPISNHLYFYWYRQILGQKVEFLVSFYNNEISEKSEIFDDQFSVERPDGSNFTLKIRSTKLEDSAMYFCASVYRGLNTEAFFGQGTRLTVV.

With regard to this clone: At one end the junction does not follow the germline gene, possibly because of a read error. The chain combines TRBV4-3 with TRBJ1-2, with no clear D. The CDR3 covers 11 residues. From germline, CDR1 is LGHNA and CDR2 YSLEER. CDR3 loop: CAGSLSGGYTF. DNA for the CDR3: TGCGCCGGCAGCCTCTCCGGTGGCTACACCTTC.

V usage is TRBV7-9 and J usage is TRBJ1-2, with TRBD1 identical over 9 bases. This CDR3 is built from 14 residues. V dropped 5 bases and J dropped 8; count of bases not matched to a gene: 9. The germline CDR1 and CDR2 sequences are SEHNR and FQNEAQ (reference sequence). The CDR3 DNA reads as TGTGCCAGCAGCCTGGGAGCGGGGACAGGGGGCTACACCTTC. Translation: CASSLGAGTGGYTF.

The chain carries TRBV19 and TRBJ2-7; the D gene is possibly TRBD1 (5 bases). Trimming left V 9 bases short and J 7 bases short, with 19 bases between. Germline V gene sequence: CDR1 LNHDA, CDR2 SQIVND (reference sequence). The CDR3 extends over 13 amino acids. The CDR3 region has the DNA TGTGCCAGCCAGGGTTCACGAAAGGGTGAGCAGTACTTC. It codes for CASQGSRKGEQYF. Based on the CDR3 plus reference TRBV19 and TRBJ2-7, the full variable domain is DGGITQSPKYLFRKEGQNVTLSCEQNLNHDAMYWYRQDPGQGLRLIYYSQIVNDFQKGDIAEGYSVSREKKESFPLTVTSAQKNPTAFYLCASQGSRKGEQYFGPGTRLTVT.

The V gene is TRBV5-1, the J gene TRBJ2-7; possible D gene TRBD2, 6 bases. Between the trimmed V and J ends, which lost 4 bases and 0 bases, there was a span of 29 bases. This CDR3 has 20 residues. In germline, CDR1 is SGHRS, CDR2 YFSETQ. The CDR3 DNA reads TGCGCCAGCAGCCCACGTTGGGGTCTGGCAGGCGGGGCAAGCTCCTACGAGCAGTACTTC. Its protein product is CASSPRWGLAGGASSYEQYF.

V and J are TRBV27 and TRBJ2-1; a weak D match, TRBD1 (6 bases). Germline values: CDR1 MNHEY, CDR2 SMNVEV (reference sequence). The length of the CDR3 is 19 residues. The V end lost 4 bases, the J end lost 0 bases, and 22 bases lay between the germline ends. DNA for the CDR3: TGTGCCAGCAGTTCGGCCGGGACACCCGACCTAAGCTCCTACAATGAGCAGTTCTTC. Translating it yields CASSSAGTPDLSSYNEQFF.

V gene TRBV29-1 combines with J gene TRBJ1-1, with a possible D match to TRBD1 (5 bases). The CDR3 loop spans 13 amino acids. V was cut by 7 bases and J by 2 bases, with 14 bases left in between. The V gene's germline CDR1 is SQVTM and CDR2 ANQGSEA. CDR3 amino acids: CSALWGGNTEAFF. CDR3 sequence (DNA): TGCAGCGCATTATGGGGGGGTAACACTGAAGCTTTCTTT.

The CDR3 here is CASSPNRKETQYF. The DNA for the CDR3 is TGTGCCAGCTCACCAAACAGAAAAGAGACCCAGTACTTC. The chain combines TRBV18 with TRBJ2-5; D is unclear. This CDR3 spans 13 amino acids. V was pared by 2 bases and J by 3 bases, with 7 bases between. Germline assignment: CDR1 KGHSH and CDR2 LQKENI.

In DNA, the CDR3 is TGTGCCACCAGCAGAGACGCCGCGGCAGGGGTGGGACCTGAAGCTTTCTTT. Encoded protein: CATSRDAAAGVGPEAFF. The V call is TRBV15, the J call TRBJ1-1, with a possible D match to TRBD1 (6 bases). V was shortened by 0 bases and J by 6 bases, with 20 bases between the two germline ends. The germline V gene has CDR1 LNHNV and CDR2 YYDKDF (reference sequence). This CDR3 contains 17 residues. Full variable domain (remainder filled in from reference TRBV15 and TRBJ1-1): DAMVIQNPRYQVTQFGKPVTLSCSQTLNHNVMYWYQQKSSQAPKLLFHYYDKDFNNEADTPDNFQSRRPNTSFCFLDIRSPGLGDTAMYLCATSRDAAAGVGPEAFFGQGTRLTVV.

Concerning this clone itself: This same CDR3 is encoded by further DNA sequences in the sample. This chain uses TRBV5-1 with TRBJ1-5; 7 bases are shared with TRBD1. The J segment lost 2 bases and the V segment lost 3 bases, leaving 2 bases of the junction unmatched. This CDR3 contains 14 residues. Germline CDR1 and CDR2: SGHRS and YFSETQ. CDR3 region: CASSSGQGNQPQHF. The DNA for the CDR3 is TGCGCCAGCAGCTCCGGACAGGGCAATCAGCCCCAGCATTTT. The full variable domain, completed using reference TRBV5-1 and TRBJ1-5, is KAGVTQTPRYLIKTRGQQVTLSCSPISGHRSVSWYQQTPGQGLQFLFEYFSETQRNKGNFPGRFSGRQFSNSRSEMNVSTLELGDSALYLCASSSGQGNQPQHFGDGTRLSIL.

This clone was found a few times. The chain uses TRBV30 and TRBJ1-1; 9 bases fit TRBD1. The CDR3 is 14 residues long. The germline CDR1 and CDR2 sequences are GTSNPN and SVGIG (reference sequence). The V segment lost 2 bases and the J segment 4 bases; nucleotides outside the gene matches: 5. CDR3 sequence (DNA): TGTGCCTGGAGTTACAGGGGGCTGGGCACTGAAGCTTTCTTT. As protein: CAWSYRGLGTEAFF.

The CDR3 coding sequence is TGTGCCAGCAGCTTGTACGGACAGATGACACCCCTCCACTTT. Protein: CASSLYGQMTPLHF. The chain carries TRBV5-5 and TRBJ1-6, with D possibly matching TRBD1 (6 bases). Germline-derived CDR1 and CDR2 are SGHKS and YYEKEE (reference sequence). V was cut by 1 base and J by 11 bases, with 13 bases left in between. This CDR3 region has 14 residues.

The CDR3 DNA reads as TGTGCCAGCAGTTACGGTGACAGGGGGCTGTATGGCTACACCTTC. It codes for CASSYGDRGLYGYTF. The chain employs TRBV6-5 and TRBJ1-2, with 10 bases that match TRBD1. Germline CDR1 and CDR2: MNHEY and SVGAGI. V shed 2 bases and J 5 bases; nucleotides not matched to a gene: 5. CDR3 length equals 15 residues.

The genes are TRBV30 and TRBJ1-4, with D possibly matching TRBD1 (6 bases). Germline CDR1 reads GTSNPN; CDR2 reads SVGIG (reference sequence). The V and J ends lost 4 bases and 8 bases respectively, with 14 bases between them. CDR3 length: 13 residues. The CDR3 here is CAWTRDRKEKLFF. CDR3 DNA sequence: TGTGCCTGGACCCGCGACAGGAAGGAAAAACTGTTTTTT.

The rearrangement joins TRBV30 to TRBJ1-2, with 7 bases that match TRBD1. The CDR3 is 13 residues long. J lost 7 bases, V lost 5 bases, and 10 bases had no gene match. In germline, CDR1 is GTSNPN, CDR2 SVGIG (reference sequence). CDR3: CAWSGQSVGGYTF. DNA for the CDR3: TGTGCCTGGTCGGGACAGTCGGTTGGTGGCTACACCTTC. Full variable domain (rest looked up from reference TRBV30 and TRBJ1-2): SQTIHQWPATLVQPVGSPLSLECTVEGTSNPNLYWYRQAAGRGLQLLFYSVGIGQISSEVPQNLSASRPQDRQFILSSKKLLLSDSGFYLCAWSGQSVGGYTFGSGTRLTVV.

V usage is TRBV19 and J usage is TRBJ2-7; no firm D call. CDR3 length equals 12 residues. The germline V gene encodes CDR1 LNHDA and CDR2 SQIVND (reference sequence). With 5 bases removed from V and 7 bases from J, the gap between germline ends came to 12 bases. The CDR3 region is CASSVSKTEQYF. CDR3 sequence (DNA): TGTGCCAGTAGTGTGAGTAAAACGGAGCAGTACTTC.

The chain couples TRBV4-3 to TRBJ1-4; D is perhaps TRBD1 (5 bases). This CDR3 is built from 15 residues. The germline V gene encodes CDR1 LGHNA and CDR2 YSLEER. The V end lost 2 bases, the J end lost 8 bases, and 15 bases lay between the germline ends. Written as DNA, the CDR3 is TGCGCCAGCAGCCAACCGGGGGTTTTCGGGGAAAAACTGTTTTTT. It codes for CASSQPGVFGEKLFF.

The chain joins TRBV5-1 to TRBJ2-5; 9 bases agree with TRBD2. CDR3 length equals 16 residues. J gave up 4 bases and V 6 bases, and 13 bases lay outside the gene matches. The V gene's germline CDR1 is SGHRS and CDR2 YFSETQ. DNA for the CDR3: TGCGCCAGCACCCGCGATCCAGTAGCGGGAGTAGAGACCCAGTACTTC. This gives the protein CASTRDPVAGVETQYF.

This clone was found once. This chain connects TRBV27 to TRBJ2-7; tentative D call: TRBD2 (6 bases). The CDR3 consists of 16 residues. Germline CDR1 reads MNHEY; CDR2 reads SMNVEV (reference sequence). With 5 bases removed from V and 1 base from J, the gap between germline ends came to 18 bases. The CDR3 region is CASSNPYSRGSYEQYF. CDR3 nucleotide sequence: TGTGCCAGCAGTAACCCCTACTCGCGGGGATCCTACGAGCAGTACTTC.

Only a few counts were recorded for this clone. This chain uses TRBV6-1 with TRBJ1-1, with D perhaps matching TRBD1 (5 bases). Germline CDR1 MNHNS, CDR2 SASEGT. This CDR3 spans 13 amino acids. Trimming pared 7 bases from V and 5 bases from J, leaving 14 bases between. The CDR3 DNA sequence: TGTGCCAGCACCAGGGATTCGGGTACTGAAGCTTTCTTT. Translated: CASTRDSGTEAFF.

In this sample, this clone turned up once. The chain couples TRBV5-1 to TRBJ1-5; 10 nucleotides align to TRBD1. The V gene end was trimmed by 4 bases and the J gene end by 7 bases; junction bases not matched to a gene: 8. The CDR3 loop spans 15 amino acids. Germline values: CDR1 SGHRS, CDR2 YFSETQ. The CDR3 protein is CASSLGTGAGQPQHF. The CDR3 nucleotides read TGCGCCAGCAGCCTGGGGACAGGGGCGGGACAGCCCCAGCATTTT.

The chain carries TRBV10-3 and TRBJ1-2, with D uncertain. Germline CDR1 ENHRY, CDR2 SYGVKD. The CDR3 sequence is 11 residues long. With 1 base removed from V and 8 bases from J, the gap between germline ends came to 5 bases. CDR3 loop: CAISEYTGYTF. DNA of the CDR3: TGTGCCATCAGTGAGTACACAGGCTACACCTTC.

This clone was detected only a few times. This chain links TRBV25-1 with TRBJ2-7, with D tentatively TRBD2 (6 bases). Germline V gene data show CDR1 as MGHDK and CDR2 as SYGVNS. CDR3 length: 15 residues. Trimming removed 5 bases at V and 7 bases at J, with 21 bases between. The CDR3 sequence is CASSLGGAQMVEQYF. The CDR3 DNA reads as TGTGCCAGCAGTCTTGGAGGGGCGCAAATGGTGGAGCAGTACTTC.

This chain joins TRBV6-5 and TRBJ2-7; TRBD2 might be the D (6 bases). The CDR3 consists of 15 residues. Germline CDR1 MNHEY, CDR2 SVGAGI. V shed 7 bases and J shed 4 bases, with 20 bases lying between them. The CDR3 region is CASKDGGSKLYEQYF. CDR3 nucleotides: TGTGCCAGCAAAGATGGGGGGAGTAAGTTGTACGAGCAGTACTTC.

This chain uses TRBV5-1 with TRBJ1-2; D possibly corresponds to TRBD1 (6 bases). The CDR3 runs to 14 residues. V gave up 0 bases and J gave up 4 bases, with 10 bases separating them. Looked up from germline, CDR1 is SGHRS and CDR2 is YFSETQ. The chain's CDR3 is CASSLGTEFYGYTF. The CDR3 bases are TGCGCCAGCAGCTTGGGGACAGAGTTCTATGGCTACACCTTC.

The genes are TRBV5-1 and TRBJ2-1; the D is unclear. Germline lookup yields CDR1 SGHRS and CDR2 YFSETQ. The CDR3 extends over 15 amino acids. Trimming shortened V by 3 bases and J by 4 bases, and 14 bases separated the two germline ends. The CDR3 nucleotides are TGCGCCAGCAGCTCCGTTTCTGGGCAGTACAATGAGCAGTTCTTC. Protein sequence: CASSSVSGQYNEQFF.